The 29 T cell receptor delta chains below come from one sample, sequenced in a study of delta chain sequences of gamma delta T cells. TCRdb used CATT to re-call clones from the 5' RACE reads. The sample has about 2,400 delta-chain clones; around 30% are singletons. The sequenced sample consisted of either unsorted cells or a sorted T cell fraction (not recorded which). These receptors came from a human donor in good health.

V is TRDV2 and J is TRDJ1; the match to TRDD3 covers 9 bases. Per the germline V gene, CDR1 is GEAIGNYY and CDR2 is EKD. The CDR3 is 15 residues long. Unmatched junction bases numbered 5, after V lost 0 bases and J lost 4 bases. This CDR3 is CACDTVLGENDKLIF. DNA of the CDR3: TGTGCCTGTGACACCGTACTGGGGGAGAACGATAAACTCATCTTT.

As concerns this clone: It is likely a read error: a sequence one base away is far more abundant. This CDR3 is also generated by other DNA sequences in the sample. The J gene was recorded as TRDJ1; no V gene was called; TRDD3, the D gene given by the table, was not confirmed from the DNA. The CDR3 contains 21 residues. The CDR3 region is CSVLGSWGPFTGGPDTDKLIF. CDR3 coding DNA: TGCTCTGTACTCGGCTCTTGGGGGCCCTTCACTGGGGGCCCTGACACCGATAAACTCATCTTT.

This clone rates as hyperexpanded. The J gene is TRDJ1, while no V gene call was made. CDR3 length equals 10 residues. This chain's CDR3 is CAWSTDKLIF. As DNA, the CDR3 is TGTGCCTGGTCGACCGATAAACTCATCTTT.

In its sample, this clone ranks as large. The gene calls are TRDV2 and TRDJ1; 8 bases align to TRDD3. The length of the CDR3 is 17 residues. V trimming: 1 base; J trimming: 1 base; junction bases outside the gene matches: 10. Germline lookup yields CDR1 GEAIGNYY and CDR2 EKD. CDR3 DNA sequence: TGTGCCTGTGACACGGTACTGGGGGCCTCGGGCACCGATAAACTCATCTTT. Its translation: CACDTVLGASGTDKLIF.

By sample share, this clone is medium-sized. The genes are TRDV2 and TRDJ1; D call uncertain. CDR1 GEAIGNYY and CDR2 EKD come from the germline V gene. The CDR3 extends over 14 amino acids. Trimming stripped 0 bases from V and 1 base from J, with 8 bases between. CDR3 DNA: TGTGCCTGTGACACCCTCAGTTTCACCGATAAACTCATCTTT. Protein product: CACDTLSFTDKLIF.

In its sample, this clone was seen a few times. With only one base between it and a far larger clone, this is likely a read error. The chain recombines TRDV2 with TRDJ3; 9 bases line up with TRDD3. Germline-derived CDR1 and CDR2 are GEAIGNYY and EKD. This CDR3 comprises 21 residues. In DNA form, the CDR3 reads TGTGCCTGTGACCCGGCCTTCCAACGCGGGGGGATACTCTGGGACACCCGACAGACGTTTTTC. Residues: CACDPAFQRGGILWDTRQTFF.

This clone has a handful of counts. V and J are TRDV2 and TRDJ2; 8 nucleotides line up with TRDD3. Trimming removed 7 bases from V and 0 bases from J; junction bases left unmatched: 12. There are 17 residues in the CDR3. Germline loops: CDR1 GEAIGNYY, CDR2 EKD. Here the CDR3 reads CACGQGDISPLTAQLFF. The CDR3 DNA follows: TGTGCCTGCGGACAGGGGGATATAAGTCCTTTGACAGCACAACTCTTCTTT.

A remark on this clone: Translating this DNA gives a protein that differs at residue 10 from the TCRdb one, which belongs to a much larger clone; a read error is likely, and the protein shown is this translation. This chain uses TRDV2 with TRDJ1; D ambiguous. The CDR3 loop spans 18 amino acids. With 0 bases removed from V and 2 bases from J, the gap between germline ends came to 21 bases. CDR1 and CDR2 (germline): GEAIGNYY, EKD. The CDR3 loop is CACDTVSRIEGTTDKLIF. In DNA form, the CDR3 reads TGTGCCTGTGACACCGTCAGCCGGATCGAGGGAACTACCGATAAACTCATCTTT.

As for this clone: This sequence may be a read error, since a much larger clone differs from it by one base. V gene TRDV2 combines with J gene TRDJ1, with D possibly being TRDD3 (6 bases). The CDR3 has 15 residues. Germline CDR1 and CDR2: GEAIGNYY and EKD. Trimming cost V 0 bases and J 3 bases, with 13 bases left between them. CDR3 nucleotides: TGTGCCTGTGACACCGTGGGGGGCTACGCCGATAAACTCATCTTT. Amino acids: CACDTVGGYADKLIF.

The chain carries TRDV2 and TRDJ1, with 13 bases identical to TRDD3. Germline assignment: CDR1 GEAIGNYY and CDR2 EKD. V dropped 3 bases and J dropped 10; count of bases not matched to a gene: 7. CDR3 length equals 14 residues. The CDR3 reads CACDPLLGDTGLIF. The CDR3 bases are TGTGCCTGTGACCCCCTACTGGGGGATACGGGACTCATCTTT.

The V call is TRDV2, the J call TRDJ3, with TRDD3 matching over 13 bases. The CDR3 has 17 residues. V lost 3 bases to trimming and J lost 8 bases; unmatched junction nucleotides: 6. Per the germline V gene, CDR1 is GEAIGNYY and CDR2 is EKD. The CDR3 sequence: CACDSLLGDTHTRQMFF. The CDR3 nucleotides are TGTGCCTGTGACTCCCTACTGGGGGATACGCACACCCGACAGATGTTTTTC.

In the case of this clone: A far larger clone lies a single base away; this is likely a read error. The same CDR3 can be traced to other DNA sequences in this sample. The rearrangement links TRDV2 to TRDJ1, with D uncertain. Trimming took off 3 bases at V and 1 base at J, with 11 bases between the two ends. The length of the CDR3 is 14 residues. From germline, CDR1 is GEAIGNYY and CDR2 EKD. The CDR3 spells CACDPVLGTDKLIF. The DNA for the CDR3 is TGTGCCTGTGACCCAGTACTAGGCACCGATAAACTCATCTTT.

This clone was detected a few times. The chain is built from TRDV2 and TRDJ1; 11 bases are shared with TRDD3. CDR1 is GEAIGNYY, CDR2 EKD, per germline. There are 19 residues in the CDR3. The V and J ends lost 2 bases and 0 bases, in that order; junction bases with no gene match: 13. The CDR3 sequence: CACDSLKILGDSYTDKLIF. The CDR3 region has the DNA TGTGCCTGTGACAGCCTGAAGATACTGGGGGATAGCTACACCGATAAACTCATCTTT.

A few counts support this clone. The chain's CDR3 is CACDTILLGDTKKLIF. The CDR3 coding sequence is TGTGCCTGTGACACCATACTACTGGGGGATACTAAAAAACTCATCTTT. The chain recombines TRDV2 with TRDJ1, with TRDD3 matching over 12 bases. Unmatched junction bases numbered 9, after V lost 0 bases and J lost 8 bases. The CDR3 is 16 amino acids. Germline CDR1 is GEAIGNYY and CDR2 is EKD.

A remark on this clone: With only one base between it and a far larger clone, this is likely a read error. The chain has TRDV2 and TRDJ1; 8 bases line up with TRDD3. Germline assignment: CDR1 GEAIGNYY and CDR2 EKD. The CDR3 has 19 amino acids. CDR3 loop: CAYDMVYGTGGHFADKLIF. CDR3 bases: TGTGCCTATGACATGGTTTATGGTACTGGGGGCCATTTTGCCGATAAACTCATCTTT.

On this clone: A read error likely explains this, since a far larger clone differs by one base. This same CDR3 is encoded by further DNA sequences in the sample. The V and J genes are TRDV2 and TRDJ1; TRDD3 aligns across 12 bases. V gave up 4 bases and J gave up 1 base; unmatched junction bases: 12. The CDR3 is made up of 18 amino acids. Germline-derived CDR1 and CDR2 are GEAIGNYY and EKD. CDR3 residues: CACDTVPGGYAFTDKLIF. The CDR3 DNA reads TGTGCCTGTGATACCGTCCCTGGGGGATACGCTTTCACCGATAAACTCATCTTT.

As to this clone: A far larger clone is only one base removed, so a read error is likely. In DNA, the CDR3 is TGTGCCTGTGACACCGTGGTGACTGGGGGATACGGAGGCGCCGATAAACTCATCTTT. Its translation: CACDTVVTGGYGGADKLIF. The chain links TRDV2 to TRDJ1; 13 bases are shared with TRDD3. This CDR3 is built from 19 residues. Germline assignment: CDR1 GEAIGNYY and CDR2 EKD. The J segment lost 3 bases and the V segment lost 0 bases, leaving 12 bases of the junction unmatched.

This clone is medium-sized in the sample. V is TRDV2 and J is TRDJ1; tentatively, D is TRDD3 (6 bases). V gave up 3 bases and J gave up 0 bases, with 25 bases separating them. Looked up from germline, CDR1 is GEAIGNYY and CDR2 is EKD. CDR3 length equals 19 residues. The CDR3 DNA follows: TGTGCCTGTGACCCGATTATGCTAACCGGGGGGAATAACACCGATAAACTCATCTTT. Its protein is CACDPIMLTGGNNTDKLIF.

This clone was seen only a few times. No V gene call is available, although the J gene is TRDJ1; the D call TRDD3 from the table was never checked on the DNA. This CDR3 has 20 amino acids. The CDR3 DNA is TGTTCAGTTCTTGGGGGCTCTTTTACTACGAACTGGGGGCCGCCGGGTAAACTCATCTTT. Translated, it gives CSVLGGSFTTNWGPPGKLIF.

As to this clone: It differs at one base from a far larger clone, so likely a read error. The sample carries other DNA sequences with the same CDR3. The chain has TRDV2 and TRDJ1, with 8 bases that match TRDD3. Germline lookup yields CDR1 GEAIGNYY and CDR2 EKD. The CDR3 is made up of 18 amino acids. Written as DNA, the CDR3 is TGTGCCTGTGACACCGTATCTCCTAGTACTGGGGGTGGCGATAAACTCATTTTT. It yields the protein CACDTVSPSTGGGDKLIF.

The genes are TRDV2 and TRDJ1, with 10 bases matching TRDD3. Per germline, CDR1 GEAIGNYY and CDR2 EKD. The CDR3 sequence is 20 residues long. Trimming cost V 3 bases and J 0 bases; bases outside gene matches: 18. The CDR3 sequence: CACDPLTGGSQDPYTDKLIF. CDR3 sequence (DNA): TGTGCCTGTGACCCGCTTACTGGGGGATCCCAGGACCCGTACACCGATAAACTCATCTTT.

Concerning this clone: TCRdb shows a much larger clone's protein in place of this DNA's translation, and the two differ at residue 9, likely through a read error; the protein shown is translated from the DNA. The CDR3 sequence: CACDPLGRRADKLIF. In nucleotides, the CDR3 is TGTGCCTGTGACCCCCTGGGACGGAGAGCCGATAAACTCATCTTT. The chain links TRDV2 to TRDJ1, with D possibly matching TRDD3 (5 bases). The CDR3 has 15 residues. Germline CDR1 is GEAIGNYY and CDR2 is EKD. V gave up 3 bases and J gave up 3 bases, with 16 bases separating them.

The chain combines TRDV2 with TRDJ1, with TRDD3 matching over 8 bases. With V trimmed by 5 bases and J by 0 bases, 13 bases remained unmatched. CDR3 length: 17 amino acids. CDR1 GEAIGNYY and CDR2 EKD come from the germline V gene. The chain's CDR3 is CACVPLVLGVYTDKLIF. The CDR3 nucleotides read TGTGCCTGTGTCCCGTTAGTACTGGGGGTTTACACCGATAAACTCATCTTT.

The chain links TRDV2 to TRDJ1; 13 bases line up with TRDD3. The CDR3 totals 18 residues. V dropped 0 bases and J dropped 6; count of bases not matched to a gene: 12. Germline V gives CDR1 GEAIGNYY, CDR2 EKD. The CDR3, as DNA: TGTGCCTGTGACACCGTTACTGGGGGATACGAGGGGACTTATAAACTCATCTTT. This encodes CACDTVTGGYEGTYKLIF.

There are a few counts of this clone. The genes are TRDV2 and TRDJ1; TRDD3 is a possible D gene (6 bases). The CDR3 length is 15 residues. The germline V gene encodes CDR1 GEAIGNYY and CDR2 EKD. The V gene lost 0 bases and the J gene lost 0 bases, with 10 bases spanning the gap. The CDR3 is CACDTVLGYTDKLIF. DNA of the CDR3: TGTGCCTGTGACACCGTGCTGGGGTACACCGATAAACTCATCTTT.

Only a few counts were recorded for this clone. This chain joins TRDV2 and TRDJ1; 8 bases are shared with TRDD3. Trimming took 0 bases from V and 7 from J; bases not matched to a gene: 15. CDR1 GEAIGNYY and CDR2 EKD come from the germline V gene. CDR3 length: 17 amino acids. CDR3 nucleotides: TGTGCCTGTGACACCCTACAAGGAGCGAGGGATACGAGTAAACTCATCTTT. Its translation is CACDTLQGARDTSKLIF.

This clone is large by share. Other nucleotide sequences from this sample produce the same CDR3. J is TRDJ1 and V is TRDV2; D is undetermined. The CDR3 has 18 residues. Germline loops: CDR1 GEAIGNYY, CDR2 EKD. V was cut by 0 bases and J by 2 bases, with 21 bases left in between. CDR3 in DNA: TGTGCCTGTGACACCGCGGCCAGGCGAACTGATGTGACCGATAAACTCATCTTT. Protein sequence: CACDTAARRTDVTDKLIF.

By share, this clone ranks as medium-sized. Distinct nucleotide sequences in the sample also encode this CDR3. This chain connects TRDV2 to TRDJ1; 8 bases match TRDD3. After removal of 0 bases from V and 0 bases from J, the junction contained 5 bases not matched to a gene. This CDR3 spans 16 amino acids. Germline lookup yields CDR1 GEAIGNYY and CDR2 EKD. Here the CDR3 reads CACDTLGDPYTDKLIF. CDR3 nucleotide sequence: TGTGCCTGTGACACCCTGGGGGACCCGTACACCGATAAACTCATCTTT.

In this sample, this clone is medium-sized. The chain links TRDV2 to TRDJ1, with 11 positions matching TRDD3. Germline V CDR1 and CDR2: GEAIGNYY, EKD. The CDR3 extends over 17 amino acids. V was pared by 3 bases and J by 2 bases, with 10 bases of the junction left unmatched. The chain's CDR3 is CACDAIMGDTRTDKLIF. Here the CDR3 DNA reads TGTGCCTGTGACGCAATCATGGGGGATACGCGGACCGATAAACTCATCTTT.